This is a list of T cell receptor beta chains from one sample in a study of monozygotic twins with inflammatory bowel disease. TCRdb reprocessed the 5' RACE reads and stores each CDR3 protein as one record, lacking DNA. The repertoire table contains about 440,000 distinct CDR3 sequences. The sequenced sample was blood. All receptors come from a human donor with ulcerative colitis or Crohn's disease, or a healthy co-twin of an affected twin (not recorded which). Each CDR3 is given with its conserved first and last residue.

j_gene | v_gene | CDR3aa
TRBJ2-3 | TRBV18 | CASSRQKGTDTQYF
TRBJ1-5 | TRBV6-2/TRBV6-3 | CASTQRGLGNQPQHF
TRBJ2-7 | TRBV19 | CASIGTGYEQYF
TRBJ2-3 | TRBV20-1 | CSFLVPGLGSDTQYF
TRBJ2-5 | TRBV7-9 | CASSLRQGAPQETQYF
TRBJ2-7 | TRBV20-1 | CSARIGENEQYF
TRBJ2-5 | TRBV10-3 | CAISERTSGETQYF
TRBJ1-2 | TRBV12-3/TRBV12-4 | CASSPPEGGGYTF
TRBJ2-6 | TRBV10-2 | CATLDRASGANVLTF
TRBJ2-1 | TRBV7-6 | CASSLAHGLSGNEQFF
TRBJ2-5 | TRBV5-5 | CASTTGIAQQAETQYF
TRBJ1-1 | TRBV6-2/TRBV6-3 | CASTITGNTEAFF
TRBJ1-5 | TRBV12-3/TRBV12-4 | CASSVRDRENQPQHF
TRBJ1-1 | TRBV28 | CASSFNPNTEAFF
TRBJ1-6 | TRBV7-2 | CASSLDYRDTSPLHF
TRBJ1-2 | TRBV4-3 | CASSRQDSRGYTF
TRBJ1-1 | TRBV12-3/TRBV12-4 | CASRQGGHRTTEAFF
TRBJ1-1 | TRBV14 | CASSQTGLNTEAFF
TRBJ1-4 | TRBV3-1 | CASSQVIEKLFF
TRBJ2-2 | TRBV27 | CASRAPSGVNTGELFF
TRBJ2-1 | TRBV21-1 | CASSLGLVAGEQFF
TRBJ2-6 | TRBV19 | CASRYPYRGTGANVLTF
TRBJ1-1 | TRBV19 | CASSPSRGANTEAFF
TRBJ2-3 | TRBV30 | CAWSALSSPADTQYF
TRBJ1-1 | TRBV6-1 | CASSPYLTGGAGEAFF
TRBJ1-3 | TRBV6-1 | CASKELASGNTIYF
TRBJ1-1 | TRBV4-3 | CASSQDITHTEAFF
TRBJ2-3 | TRBV7-8 | CASSEAPGPLGDTQYF
TRBJ1-1 | TRBV5-1 | CASSLGQGWTEAFF
TRBJ1-1 | TRBV29-1 | CSVEGVRTEAFF
TRBJ2-6 | TRBV28 | CASSLWGTGANVLTF
TRBJ1-2 | TRBV7-2 | CASSSEVGYTF
TRBJ1-1 | TRBV7-9 | CASSPGHPIGTEAFF
TRBJ2-7 | TRBV3-1 | CASSHWGTDKYEQYF
TRBJ2-1 | TRBV5-4 | CASSSLGLGRNEQFF
TRBJ2-1 | TRBV7-9 | CASSFALGAYNEQFF
TRBJ2-1 | TRBV5-8 | CASSLGTGTYNEQFF
TRBJ2-4 | TRBV30 | CAWGSYGGRAKNIQYF
TRBJ1-1 | TRBV10-3 | CAISNRQGKNTEAFF
TRBJ2-6 | TRBV7-2 | CATYRGGANVLTF
TRBJ1-4 | TRBV5-4 | CASSLDAGTGDEKLFF
TRBJ2-7 | TRBV6-2/TRBV6-3 | CASSTAPGTGSREQYF
TRBJ1-2 | TRBV12-3/TRBV12-4 | CASSYRGGGYTF
TRBJ2-7 | TRBV7-9 | CAIVPGQSFSPSYEQYF
TRBJ2-1 | TRBV3-1 | CASSPAKGTDSYNEQFF
TRBJ1-2 | TRBV12-3/TRBV12-4 | CASTRQGLGYTF
TRBJ2-1 | TRBV11-2 | CASSSARLNEQFF
TRBJ2-2 | TRBV12-3/TRBV12-4 | CASSPYTYEELFF
TRBJ2-3 | TRBV7-2 | CASSLDGQHTDTQYF